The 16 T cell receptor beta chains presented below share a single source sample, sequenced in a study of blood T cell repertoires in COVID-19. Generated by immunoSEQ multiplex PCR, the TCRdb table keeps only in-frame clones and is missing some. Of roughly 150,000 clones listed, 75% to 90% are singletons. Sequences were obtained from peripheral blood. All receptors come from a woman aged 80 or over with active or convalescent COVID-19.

CDR3 in amino acids: CASSQDREASGVTGELFF. The CDR3 coding sequence is TGCGCCAGCAGCCAAGATAGGGAGGCTAGCGGTGTAACCGGGGAGCTGTTTTTT. This chain joins TRBV4-1 and TRBJ2-2; 7 bases are shared with TRBD2. Germline CDR1 is MGHRA and CDR2 is YSYEKL. The CDR3 loop spans 18 amino acids. The V and J ends lost 0 bases and 5 bases, in that order; junction bases with no gene match: 12.

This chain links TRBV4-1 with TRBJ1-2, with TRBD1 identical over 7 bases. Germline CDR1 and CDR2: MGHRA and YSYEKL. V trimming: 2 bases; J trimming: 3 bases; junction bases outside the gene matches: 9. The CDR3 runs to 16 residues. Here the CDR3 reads CASSQPLTGRDYGYTF. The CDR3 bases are TGCGCCAGCAGCCAACCGTTGACAGGGCGCGACTATGGCTACACCTTC.

CDR3 in amino acids: CASSRDRGATNEKLFF. The CDR3 nucleotides are TGTGCCAGCAGCAGAGACAGGGGGGCGACTAATGAAAAACTGTTTTTT. The V and J genes are TRBV9 and TRBJ1-4, with 9 bases matching TRBD1. CDR3 length: 16 residues. Losses at the gene ends were 4 bases for V and 2 bases for J; bases not matched to a gene: 6. Germline loops: CDR1 SGDLS, CDR2 YYNGEE. The entire variable domain, with the rest obtained from reference TRBV9 and TRBJ1-4, is as follows: DSGVTQTPKHLITATGQRVTLRCSPRSGDLSVYWYQQSLDQGLQFLIQYYNGEERAKGNILERFSAQQFPDLHSELNLSSLELGDSALYFCASSRDRGATNEKLFFGSGTQLSVL.

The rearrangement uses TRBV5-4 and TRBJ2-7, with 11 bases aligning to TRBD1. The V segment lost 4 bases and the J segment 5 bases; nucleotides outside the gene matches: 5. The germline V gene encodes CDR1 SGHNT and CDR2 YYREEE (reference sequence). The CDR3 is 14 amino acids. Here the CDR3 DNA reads TGTGCCAGCAGCCTTGGACAGGGGGCCAACGAGCAGTACTTC. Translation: CASSLGQGANEQYF.

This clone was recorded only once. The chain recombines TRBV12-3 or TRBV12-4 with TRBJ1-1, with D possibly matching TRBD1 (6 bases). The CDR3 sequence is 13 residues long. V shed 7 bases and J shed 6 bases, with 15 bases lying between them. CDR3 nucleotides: TGTGCCAGCAATACCAGGGGTTTTGCTGAAGCTTTCTTT. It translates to CASNTRGFAEAFF.

CDR3 bases: TGTGCCATCCAGGGGCCGGGAAATGAGCAGTTCTTC. Translated, it gives CAIQGPGNEQFF. The rearrangement links TRBV10-3 to TRBJ2-1; D possibly corresponds to TRBD1 (6 bases). V was pared by 8 bases and J by 7 bases, with 12 bases between. This CDR3 region has 12 residues. Germline CDR1 reads ENHRY; CDR2 reads SYGVKD.

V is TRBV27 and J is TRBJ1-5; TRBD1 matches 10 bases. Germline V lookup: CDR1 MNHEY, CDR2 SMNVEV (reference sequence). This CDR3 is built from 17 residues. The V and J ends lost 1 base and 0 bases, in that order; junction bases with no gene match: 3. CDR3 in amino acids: CASSLLGQGLSNQPQHF. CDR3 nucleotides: TGTGCCAGCAGTTTATTGGGACAGGGGCTTAGCAATCAGCCCCAGCATTTT.

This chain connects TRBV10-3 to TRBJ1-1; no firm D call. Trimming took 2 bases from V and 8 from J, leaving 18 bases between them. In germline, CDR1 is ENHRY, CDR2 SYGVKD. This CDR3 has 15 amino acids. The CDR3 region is CAISEPRLSPNEAFF. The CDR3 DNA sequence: TGTGCCATCAGTGAGCCCCGACTCTCCCCCAACGAAGCTTTCTTT.

The CDR3 DNA follows: TGTGCCAGCAGCGTAATGGGACAGGGCGGGAACACTGAAGCTTTCTTT. Translating it yields CASSVMGQGGNTEAFF. V is TRBV9 and J is TRBJ1-1; 9 bases line up with TRBD1. The CDR3 extends over 16 amino acids. V dropped 1 base and J dropped 1; count of bases not matched to a gene: 5. Germline V CDR1 and CDR2: SGDLS, YYNGEE.

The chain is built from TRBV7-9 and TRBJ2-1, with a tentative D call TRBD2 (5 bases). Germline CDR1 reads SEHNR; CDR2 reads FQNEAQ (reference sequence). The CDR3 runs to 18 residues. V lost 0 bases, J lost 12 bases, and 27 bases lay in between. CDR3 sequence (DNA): TGTGCCAGCAGCTTAGCGCGGGTTGTGGGCCCCCGAGTAGAGGGGCAGTTCTTC. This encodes CASSLARVVGPRVEGQFF.

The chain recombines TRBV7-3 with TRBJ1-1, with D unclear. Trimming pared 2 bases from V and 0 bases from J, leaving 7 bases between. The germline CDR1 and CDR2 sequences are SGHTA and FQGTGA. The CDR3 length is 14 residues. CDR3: CASSLAYLNTEAFF. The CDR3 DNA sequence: TGTGCCAGCAGCTTAGCCTATCTGAACACTGAAGCTTTCTTT. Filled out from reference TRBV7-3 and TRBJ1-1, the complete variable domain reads GAGVSQTPSNKVTEKGKYVELRCDPISGHTALYWYRQSLGQGPEFLIYFQGTGAADDSGLPNDRFFAVRPEGSVSTLKIQRTERGDSAVYLCASSLAYLNTEAFFGQGTRLTVV.

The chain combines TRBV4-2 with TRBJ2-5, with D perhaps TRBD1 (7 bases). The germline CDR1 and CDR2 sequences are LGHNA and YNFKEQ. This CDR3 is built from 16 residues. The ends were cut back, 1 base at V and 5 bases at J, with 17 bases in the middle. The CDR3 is CASSQGDQGGGETQYF. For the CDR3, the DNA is TGTGCCAGCAGCCAAGGAGATCAGGGGGGCGGGGAGACCCAGTACTTC.

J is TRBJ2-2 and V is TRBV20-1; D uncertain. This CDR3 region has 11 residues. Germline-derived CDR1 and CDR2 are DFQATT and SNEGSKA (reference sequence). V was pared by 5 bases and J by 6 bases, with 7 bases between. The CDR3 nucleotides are TGCAGTGCTCCCCTCTCCGGGGAGCTGTTTTTT. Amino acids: CSAPLSGELFF.

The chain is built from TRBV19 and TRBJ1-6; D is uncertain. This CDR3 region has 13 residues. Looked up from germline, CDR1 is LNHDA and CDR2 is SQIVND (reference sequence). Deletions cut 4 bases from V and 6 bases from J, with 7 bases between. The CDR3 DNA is TGTGCCAGTAGTACCCGAGGTAATTCACCCCTCCACTTT. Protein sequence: CASSTRGNSPLHF.

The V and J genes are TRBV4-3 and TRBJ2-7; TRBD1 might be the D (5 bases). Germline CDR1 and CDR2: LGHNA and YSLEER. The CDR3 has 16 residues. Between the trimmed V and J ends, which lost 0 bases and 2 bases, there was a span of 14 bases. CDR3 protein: CASSQEVGPQAYEQYF. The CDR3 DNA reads TGCGCCAGCAGCCAAGAAGTGGGGCCCCAAGCCTACGAGCAGTACTTC.

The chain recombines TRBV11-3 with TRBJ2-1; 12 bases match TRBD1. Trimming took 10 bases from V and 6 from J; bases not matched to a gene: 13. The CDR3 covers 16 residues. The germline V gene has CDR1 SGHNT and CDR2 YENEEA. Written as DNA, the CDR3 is TGTGCCACCCGGCAACCGGGACAGGGGGCCGGCAATGAGCAGTTCTTC. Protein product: CATRQPGQGAGNEQFF. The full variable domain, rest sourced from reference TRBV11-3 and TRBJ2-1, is EAGVVQSPRYKIIEKKQPVAFWCNPISGHNTLYWYLQNLGQGPELLIRYENEEAVDDSQLPKDRFSAERLKGVDSTLKIQPAELGDSAVYLCATRQPGQGAGNEQFFGPGTRLTVL.